The 13 T cell receptor beta chains below all came from one sample that was sequenced in a study of regulatory dendritic cells for organ transplantation. Sorted subsets were CFSE-labeled and cultured four to six days with allogeneic dendritic cells. The antigens for these receptors are not known. Repertoires were generated with immunoSEQ multiplex PCR, while TCRdb's copy carries only in-frame clones and drops some. The table includes about 11,000 clones, roughly 82% detected once. Sequenced sample: memory CD4+ T cells from blood cultured with regulatory dendritic cells. Sample subset: CD45RO+ memory T cells. The receptors shown here come from a human donor in good health.

The V call is TRBV7-9, the J call TRBJ1-2; no clear D gene. V shed 0 bases and J shed 7 bases, with 12 bases lying between them. Germline CDR1 SEHNR, CDR2 FQNEAQ (reference sequence). The CDR3 is made up of 14 amino acids. CDR3 residues: CASSLASLVGGYTF. CDR3 nucleotides: TGTGCCAGCAGCTTAGCGTCCCTGGTCGGTGGCTACACCTTC. The whole variable domain, remainder taken from reference TRBV7-9 and TRBJ1-2, is DTGVSQNPRHKITKRGQNVTFRCDPISEHNRLYWYRQTLGQGPEFLTYFQNEAQLEKSRLLSDRFSAERPKGSFSTLEIQRTEQGDSAMYLCASSLASLVGGYTFGSGTRLTVV.

The chain couples TRBV7-2 to TRBJ2-3, with 8 nucleotides matching TRBD1. With 4 bases clipped from V and 4 bases from J, the junction kept 4 bases outside the gene matches. CDR1 SGHTA and CDR2 FQGNSA come from the germline V gene. This CDR3 has 14 amino acids. CDR3 protein: CASSSQGASDTQYF. DNA for the CDR3: TGTGCCAGCAGCTCGCAGGGGGCATCAGATACGCAGTATTTT. The whole variable domain, remainder taken from reference TRBV7-2 and TRBJ2-3, is GAGVSQSPSNKVTEKGKDVELRCDPISGHTALYWYRQSLGQGLEFLIYFQGNSAPDKSGLPSDRFSAERTGGSVSTLTIQRTQQEDSAVYLCASSSQGASDTQYFGPGTRLTVL.

The chain uses TRBV2 and TRBJ1-4, with D unclear. The CDR3 totals 11 residues. The germline CDR1 and CDR2 sequences are SNHLY and FYNNEI. V lost 6 bases, J lost 8 bases, and 7 bases lay in between. The CDR3 DNA reads TGTGCCAGCAGCAGAGGGGAAAAACTGTTTTTT. Residues: CASSRGEKLFF.

This clone occurred a few times. V and J are TRBV6-4 and TRBJ1-3; TRBD1 is a possible D gene (6 bases). Trimming stripped 9 bases from V and 4 bases from J, with 10 bases between. The CDR3 consists of 12 residues. The germline V gene has CDR1 MRHNA and CDR2 SNTAGT. CDR3 DNA: TGTGCCAGAACAGGGTGCGGAAACACCATATATTTT. As protein: CARTGCGNTIYF.

This clone was detected once. The chain joins TRBV6-6 to TRBJ1-4; perhaps TRBD1 as D (5 bases). Germline V lookup: CDR1 MNHNY, CDR2 SVGAGI (reference sequence). Trimming stripped 2 bases from V and 5 bases from J, with 12 bases between. The CDR3 totals 15 residues. The CDR3 reads CASSYGAAANEKLFF. Written as DNA, the CDR3 is TGTGCCAGCAGTTACGGGGCAGCCGCGAATGAAAAACTGTTTTTT.

The chain combines TRBV9 with TRBJ2-6; a possible D gene is TRBD2 (5 bases). The germline gives CDR1 SGDLS, CDR2 YYNGEE. Trimming pared 2 bases from V and 0 bases from J, leaving 6 bases between. This CDR3 is built from 15 residues. The CDR3: CASSVGSSGANVLTF. CDR3 sequence (DNA): TGTGCCAGCAGCGTGGGGAGCTCTGGGGCCAACGTCCTGACTTTC.

The rearrangement links TRBV2 to TRBJ2-2; D may be TRBD2 (6 bases). Per the germline V gene, CDR1 is SNHLY and CDR2 is FYNNEI. The V and J ends lost 10 bases and 5 bases respectively, with 11 bases between them. The CDR3 is 12 amino acids. DNA of the CDR3: TGTGCCACCGGGGGTCGTACCGGGGAGCTGTTTTTT. Translating it yields CATGGRTGELFF.

V usage is TRBV19 and J usage is TRBJ1-2; 7 nucleotides line up with TRBD1. V was clipped by 5 bases and J by 5 bases; unmatched bases: 14. The V gene's germline CDR1 is LNHDA and CDR2 SQIVND (reference sequence). The CDR3 sequence is 16 residues long. CDR3 DNA sequence: TGTGCCAGTAGTCTCGGGACAGCGTCTTTGATTTATGGCTACACCTTC. This sequence encodes CASSLGTASLIYGYTF.

The rearrangement joins TRBV28 to TRBJ2-7; TRBD2 agrees at 7 bases. Losses at the gene ends were 8 bases for V and 2 bases for J; bases not matched to a gene: 9. CDR1 and CDR2 (germline): MDHEN, SYDVKM. CDR3 length equals 14 residues. CDR3 amino acids: CASGGGNHPYEQYF. In DNA form, the CDR3 reads TGTGCCAGCGGGGGAGGGAACCACCCCTACGAGCAGTACTTC.

With respect to this clone: At one boundary the junction diverges from the germline segment, which might be a read error. The chain is built from TRBV7-2 and TRBJ2-4, with TRBD1 as a possible D gene (6 bases). The CDR3 has 15 amino acids. CDR1 is SGHTA and CDR2 is FQGNSA in the germline V gene. The CDR3 here is CASSLARTVRNIQYF. The CDR3 nucleotides are TGTGCCAGCAGCCTAGCCCGGACAGTAAGGAACATTCAGTACTTC.

The gene calls are TRBV18 and TRBJ1-4, with 10 bases identical to TRBD1. Germline values: CDR1 KGHSH, CDR2 LQKENI. The CDR3 has 16 amino acids. The V gene end was trimmed by 6 bases and the J gene end by 7 bases; junction bases not matched to a gene: 11. Here the CDR3 reads CASSPTRTGGSEKLFF. The CDR3 DNA reads TGTGCCAGCTCCCCTACCCGGACAGGGGGAAGTGAAAAACTGTTTTTT. Using reference TRBV18 and TRBJ1-4 for the parts outside the CDR3, the full variable domain is NAGVMQNPRHLVRRRGQEARLRCSPMKGHSHVYWYRQLPEEGLKFMVYLQKENIIDESGMPKERFSAEFPKEGPSILRIQQVVRGDSAAYFCASSPTRTGGSEKLFFGSGTQLSVL.

The chain recombines TRBV4-2 with TRBJ2-6; perhaps TRBD2 as D (6 bases). This CDR3 is 18 amino acids long. CDR1 is LGHNA, CDR2 YNFKEQ, per germline. Trimming pared 4 bases from V and 0 bases from J, leaving 16 bases between. CDR3 in DNA: TGTGCCAGCAGCCCCCTTTCTAGCGTCCCCTCTGGGGCCAACGTCCTGACTTTC. Translating gives CASSPLSSVPSGANVLTF.

In its sample, this clone was seen a few times. The V gene is TRBV29-1, the J gene TRBJ2-7; D may be TRBD2 (6 bases). CDR3 length equals 14 residues. Germline assignment: CDR1 SQVTM and CDR2 ANQGSEA. Trimming cost V 4 bases and J 5 bases, with 18 bases left between them. CDR3 nucleotide sequence: TGCAGCGTTGGGGGCGGGGCAGGCGGAGACGAGCAGTACTTC. Protein: CSVGGGAGGDEQYF.